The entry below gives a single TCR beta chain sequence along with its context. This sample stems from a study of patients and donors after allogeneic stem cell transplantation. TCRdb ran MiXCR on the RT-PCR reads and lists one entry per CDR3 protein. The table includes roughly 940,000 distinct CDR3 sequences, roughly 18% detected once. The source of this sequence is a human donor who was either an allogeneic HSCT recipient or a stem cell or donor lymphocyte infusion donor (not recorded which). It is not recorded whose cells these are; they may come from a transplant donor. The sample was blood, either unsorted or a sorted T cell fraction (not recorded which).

CDR3 DNA sequence: TGCAGTGCTAGAGTACAGAAACGCTCCTACAATGAGCAGTTCTTC. As protein: CSARVQKRSYNEQFF. The chain carries TRBV20-1 and TRBJ2-1; no clear D gene. CDR1 is DFQATT and CDR2 is SNEGSKA in the germline V gene (reference sequence). V shed 1 base and J shed 0 bases, with 10 bases lying between them. The CDR3 has 15 amino acids.